The sequence of this TCR beta chain was determined in a study of blood T cell repertoires in COVID-19. Per the original methods: The assay estimated nucleated cells by amplifying reference gene primers. Sequencing was performed with immunoSEQ multiplex PCR; in TCRdb, only in-frame clones are kept and a portion is missing. Clonal size and the V and J genes are those of that table, whereas D and trimming came from the DNA. The sample holds about 170,000 clones; roughly four fifths are singletons and the top ten take 11%. The V end lost 7 bases, the J end lost 0 bases, and 10 bases lay between the germline ends. The CDR3 runs 14 residues. Germline V gives CDR1 LNHDA, CDR2 SQIVND (reference sequence).

The chain joins TRBV19 to TRBJ2-1; D gene unclear. The sequence was obtained from a man in his sixties or seventies with active or convalescent COVID-19. The sequencing input was peripheral blood. CDR3 sequence (DNA): TGTGCCAGTACTCCCCACTTCTCCTACAATGAGCAGTTCTTC. It yields the protein CASTPHFSYNEQFF.